A single sample gave rise to the 25 T cell receptor beta chains below, sequenced in a study of shared clonotypes between healthy human individuals. Using immunoSEQ multiplex PCR, the repertoire was profiled, and TCRdb retains in-frame clones only, with some absent. The sample contains about 470,000 clones, 70% to 80% of which appear only once. Sequencing was carried out using PBMCs. The receptors were sampled from a woman aged 40 to 50 in good health. Some clones in this sample may be carry-over from other donors' samples.

In DNA, the CDR3 is TGTGCCAGCAGCTTAGCCCGGGCTACCAGACTCGGGCTGTACTTC. This encodes CASSLARATRLGLYF. This chain uses TRBV7-2 with TRBJ2-7; D gene uncertain. V shed 0 bases and J shed 12 bases, with 21 bases lying between them. CDR3 length equals 15 residues. From germline, CDR1 is SGHTA and CDR2 FQGNSA.

The gene calls are TRBV7-9 and TRBJ1-1; D unresolved. Per germline, CDR1 SEHNR and CDR2 FQNEAQ (reference sequence). The CDR3 has 15 residues. The ends were cut back, 5 bases at V and 4 bases at J, with 17 bases in the middle. The CDR3 spells CASSQEPGSGTEAFF. DNA of the CDR3: TGTGCCAGCAGCCAAGAACCGGGTTCGGGCACTGAAGCTTTCTTT.

The rearrangement links TRBV7-2 to TRBJ1-1, with D tentatively TRBD1 (6 bases). This CDR3 spans 14 amino acids. The germline CDR1 and CDR2 sequences are SGHTA and FQGNSA. V was clipped by 5 bases and J by 11 bases, with 21 bases between them. The CDR3 nucleotides read TGTGCCAGCAGCCGCAATGGCGGGGGGCTTGGGGCTTTCTTT. Residues: CASSRNGGGLGAFF.

The chain joins TRBV6-1 to TRBJ2-7; 9 bases map to TRBD1. This CDR3 contains 15 residues. The germline CDR1 and CDR2 sequences are MNHNS and SASEGT. V lost 2 bases to trimming and J lost 3 bases; unmatched junction nucleotides: 5. The CDR3 protein is CASSETTGGGYEQYF. DNA for the CDR3: TGTGCCAGCAGTGAAACGACAGGGGGAGGCTACGAGCAGTACTTC.

The chain carries TRBV27 and TRBJ2-7, with TRBD2 matching 13 bases. V dropped 3 bases and J dropped 3; count of bases not matched to a gene: 2. Germline CDR1 reads MNHEY; CDR2 reads SMNVEV (reference sequence). This CDR3 spans 15 amino acids. In DNA form, the CDR3 reads TGTGCCAGCAGTTTCGGGACTAGCGGGATCTACGAGCAGTACTTC. Protein: CASSFGTSGIYEQYF.

CDR3: CASSKLASSYNEQFF. CDR3 DNA sequence: TGTGCCAGCAGCAAACTAGCGAGCTCCTACAATGAGCAGTTCTTC. The V gene is TRBV7-9, the J gene TRBJ2-1; 7 nucleotides match TRBD2. Germline CDR1 reads SEHNR; CDR2 reads FQNEAQ (reference sequence). This CDR3 is built from 15 residues. V was clipped by 5 bases and J by 0 bases; unmatched bases: 4.

This sequence joins TRBV2 and TRBJ2-1; TRBD2 agrees at 9 bases. The CDR3 totals 15 residues. Germline CDR1 and CDR2: SNHLY and FYNNEI. Trimming removed 4 bases from V and 4 bases from J; junction bases left unmatched: 5. This chain's CDR3 is CASSAGTSSYNEQFF. DNA for the CDR3: TGTGCCAGCAGTGCCGGGACTAGCTCTTACAATGAGCAGTTCTTC.

The sample holds one count of this clone. V gene TRBV5-4 combines with J gene TRBJ2-2, with 12 bases that match TRBD2. The CDR3 spans 17 residues. The germline V gene encodes CDR1 SGHNT and CDR2 YYREEE (reference sequence). With V trimmed by 0 bases and J by 4 bases, 4 bases remained unmatched. The CDR3 DNA is TGTGCCAGCAGCTTGGGGGGACTAGCGGGCATCACCGGGGAGCTGTTTTTT. Amino acid sequence: CASSLGGLAGITGELFF.

The chain recombines TRBV10-3 with TRBJ2-5; D perhaps matches TRBD1 (6 bases). The V gene lost 3 bases and the J gene lost 2 bases, with 16 bases spanning the gap. The CDR3 length is 16 residues. Germline CDR1 and CDR2: ENHRY and SYGVKD. The CDR3 loop is CAISELAQGRQETQYF. CDR3 nucleotide sequence: TGTGCCATCAGTGAATTAGCACAGGGAAGACAAGAGACCCAGTACTTC.

There are a few counts of this clone. CDR3 residues: CASSQGVSGRIGELFF. The CDR3 bases are TGCGCCAGCAGCCAAGGTGTTAGCGGGAGAATCGGGGAGCTGTTTTTT. V and J are TRBV4-1 and TRBJ2-2; TRBD2 agrees at 9 bases. CDR1 is MGHRA, CDR2 YSYEKL, per germline. Trimming cost V 1 base and J 7 bases; bases outside gene matches: 7. The CDR3 has 16 amino acids.

The chain recombines TRBV19 with TRBJ2-7, with 9 bases fitting TRBD1. The length of the CDR3 is 14 residues. The V and J ends lost 5 bases and 3 bases, in that order; junction bases with no gene match: 5. Looked up from germline, CDR1 is LNHDA and CDR2 is SQIVND (reference sequence). The CDR3 loop is CASSPGQGHYEQYF. CDR3 nucleotides: TGTGCCAGTAGTCCGGGACAGGGCCACTACGAGCAGTACTTC.

The genes are TRBV2 and TRBJ2-1, with 8 bases aligning to TRBD1. The V gene end was trimmed by 2 bases and the J gene end by 7 bases; junction bases not matched to a gene: 4. Germline CDR1 is SNHLY and CDR2 is FYNNEI. The CDR3 runs to 14 residues. CDR3 sequence reads: CASSEQGAVNEQFF. The CDR3 DNA reads TGTGCCAGCAGTGAACAGGGGGCGGTTAATGAGCAGTTCTTC. Full variable domain (missing parts from reference TRBV2 and TRBJ2-1): EPEVTQTPSHQVTQMGQEVILRCVPISNHLYFYWYRQILGQKVEFLVSFYNNEISEKSEIFDDQFSVERPDGSNFTLKIRSTKLEDSAMYFCASSEQGAVNEQFFGPGTRLTVL.

The V and J genes are TRBV4-3 and TRBJ2-1; possibly TRBD1 for D (6 bases). V lost 3 bases, J lost 1 base, and 10 bases lay in between. CDR3 length: 15 residues. Germline values: CDR1 LGHNA, CDR2 YSLEER. The CDR3 DNA sequence: TGCGCCAGCAGCCAGTTTAGGGGGTCCTACAATGAGCAGTTCTTC. Protein: CASSQFRGSYNEQFF.

This chain links TRBV19 with TRBJ1-2; TRBD1 is a possible D gene (5 bases). Per the germline V gene, CDR1 is LNHDA and CDR2 is SQIVND (reference sequence). The CDR3 is 14 residues long. Between the trimmed V and J ends, which lost 8 bases and 8 bases, there was a span of 21 bases. The CDR3 DNA is TGTGCCAGTTCGAACTCCGGGACGCCGGGCGGCTACACCTTC. Translation: CASSNSGTPGGYTF.

Only one count was recorded for this clone. The chain uses TRBV5-4 and TRBJ1-2; 9 nucleotides agree with TRBD1. The V gene's germline CDR1 is SGHNT and CDR2 YYREEE (reference sequence). V was pared by 2 bases and J by 3 bases, with 5 bases of the junction left unmatched. CDR3 size: 15 residues. This CDR3 reads CASSLGTGSDYGYTF. CDR3 in DNA: TGTGCCAGCAGCTTAGGGACAGGGTCCGACTATGGCTACACCTTC.

The rearrangement uses TRBV7-9 and TRBJ2-5; TRBD1 or TRBD2 may be the D gene (6 bases each). Trimming removed 1 base at V and 1 base at J, with 10 bases between. Germline CDR1 reads SEHNR; CDR2 reads FQNEAQ (reference sequence). This CDR3 has 15 amino acids. The CDR3 sequence is CASSLGGAIQETQYF. CDR3 nucleotide sequence: TGTGCCAGCAGCTTAGGGGGGGCTATCCAAGAGACCCAGTACTTC.

Points on this clone: The sample carries other DNA sequences with the same CDR3. The genes are TRBV18 and TRBJ1-1; D is ambiguous. V lost 2 bases to trimming and J lost 2 bases, with 6 bases between them. Germline V CDR1 and CDR2: KGHSH, LQKENI. CDR3 length: 13 amino acids. CDR3 sequence: CASSPGLNTEAFF. CDR3 DNA sequence: TGTGCCAGCTCACCAGGACTAAACACTGAAGCTTTCTTT.

Turning to this clone: One end of the junction varies from germline; a read error may be responsible. The chain carries TRBV4-3 and TRBJ2-7, with 11 bases that match TRBD2. From germline, CDR1 is LGHNA and CDR2 YSLEER. The CDR3 sequence is 17 residues long. The CDR3 region has the DNA TGCGCCGGCAGCCATTCTAGCGGGAGGACCCGACCCTACGAGCAGTACTTC. It codes for CAGSHSSGRTRPYEQYF.

V usage is TRBV10-2 and J usage is TRBJ2-1; 11 nucleotides line up with TRBD2. The ends lost 3 bases at V and 5 bases at J; junction bases unmatched: 9. Germline V gene sequence: CDR1 WSHSY, CDR2 SAAADI. The CDR3 spans 17 residues. The CDR3 is CASSERASGRRDNEQFF. The CDR3 DNA follows: TGCGCCAGCAGTGAAAGGGCTAGCGGGAGGAGGGACAATGAGCAGTTCTTC.

The rearrangement uses TRBV28 and TRBJ2-4; 8 nucleotides line up with TRBD1. The junction had 10 bases not matched to a gene; V was cut back by 5 bases and J by 1 base. This CDR3 has 17 amino acids. The V gene's germline CDR1 is MDHEN and CDR2 SYDVKM. In DNA, the CDR3 is TGTGCCAGCAGTAAAACTGGGACAGGCTTTGCCAAAAACATTCAGTACTTC. Translating gives CASSKTGTGFAKNIQYF.

The rearrangement joins TRBV7-9 to TRBJ2-5, with TRBD2 matching over 7 bases. The germline CDR1 and CDR2 sequences are SEHNR and FQNEAQ (reference sequence). CDR3 length: 15 residues. Trimming removed 2 bases from V and 2 bases from J; junction bases left unmatched: 5. The CDR3 DNA sequence: TGTGCCAGCAGCTTACCCCTAGCGGAACAAGAGACCCAGTACTTC. Encoded protein: CASSLPLAEQETQYF.

This chain uses TRBV29-1 with TRBJ2-1; TRBD1 might be the D (5 bases). V was trimmed by 7 bases and J by 2 bases, leaving 15 bases between them. The CDR3 is 14 residues long. The germline gives CDR1 SQVTM, CDR2 ANQGSEA. This CDR3 is CSAAPTGAYNEQFF. The DNA for the CDR3 is TGCAGCGCAGCCCCTACAGGCGCCTACAATGAGCAGTTCTTC.

This chain connects TRBV19 to TRBJ1-5; no definite D call. Germline CDR1 is LNHDA and CDR2 is SQIVND (reference sequence). V dropped 7 bases and J dropped 0 bases, with 13 bases sitting between them. This CDR3 spans 15 amino acids. This chain's CDR3 is CASNPLGNSNQPQHF. Here the CDR3 DNA reads TGTGCCAGTAACCCATTGGGAAATAGCAATCAGCCCCAGCATTTT. The full variable domain, with the rest looked up from reference TRBV19 and TRBJ1-5, is DGGITQSPKYLFRKEGQNVTLSCEQNLNHDAMYWYRQDPGQGLRLIYYSQIVNDFQKGDIAEGYSVSREKKESFPLTVTSAQKNPTAFYLCASNPLGNSNQPQHFGDGTRLSIL.

The chain uses TRBV7-9 and TRBJ2-1; 8 bases are shared with TRBD1. The CDR3 totals 14 residues. Germline CDR1 reads SEHNR; CDR2 reads FQNEAQ (reference sequence). V trimming: 5 bases; J trimming: 9 bases; junction bases outside the gene matches: 9. As DNA, the CDR3 is TGTGCCAGCAGCCCGGACAGGGAAGGGAGTGAGCAGTTCTTC. Translation: CASSPDREGSEQFF.

The gene calls are TRBV7-2 and TRBJ2-3; TRBD2 matches 7 bases. Germline V lookup: CDR1 SGHTA, CDR2 FQGNSA. CDR3 length: 16 residues. The ends lost 5 bases at V and 0 bases at J; junction bases unmatched: 8. CDR3 sequence reads: CASSPASGTSTDTQYF. For the CDR3, the DNA is TGTGCCAGCAGCCCCGCTAGCGGTACTAGCACAGATACGCAGTATTTT.